One T cell receptor beta chain is described in this entry. The CDR3 loop spans 13 amino acids. Trimming took off 3 bases at V and 4 bases at J, with 10 bases between the two ends. The sample originates from a study of T cell responses to AZD1222 COVID-19 vaccine. The data were produced by immunoSEQ multiplex PCR, yet TCRdb's version contains in-frame clones alone and is incomplete. The sample includes over 60,000 clones, roughly 78% of them seen just once. This clonotype was obtained from an adult in good health. The chain uses TRBV12-3 or TRBV12-4 and TRBJ2-7; D is unclear. The specimen comprised peripheral blood, sampled on day 0 of MenACWY control vaccination. Here the CDR3 reads CASSLMSPYEQYF. CDR3 nucleotides: TGTGCCAGCAGTTTGATGAGCCCTTACGAGCAGTACTTC.